This is a list of T cell receptor beta chains from one sample in a study of Ad26.COV2.S vaccination and SARS-CoV-2 variants. Assay used: immunoSEQ multiplex PCR; TCRdb lists only in-frame clones, some missing. The sample includes around 300,000 clones, 90% of them seen just once. The sample consisted of peripheral blood, taken in a trial of Ad26.COV2.S vaccine versus placebo. Receptor source: a person aged 18-60 years who received the Ad26.COV2.S COVID-19 vaccine or a placebo. CDR3s include the opening cysteine and the closing phenylalanine or tryptophan. D genes are given only for firm matches. Some rows mark clone size as missing; the rest say once, few, many or name a class of expanded clone.

CDR3aa,CDR3nt,j_gene,d_gene,len,v_gene,abundance
CASSPRIRSRGYTF,TGTGCCAGCAGTCCCCGCATAAGATCGCGCGGCTACACCTTC,TRBJ1-2,.,14,TRBV6-5,.
CASSQDSFWGARDSGNTIYF,TGCGCCAGCAGCCAAGACTCCTTCTGGGGAGCGCGAGATTCTGGAAACACCATATATTTT,TRBJ1-3,.,20,TRBV4-3,.
CASGTQSNEQFF,TGTGCCAGTGGGACCCAGTCCAATGAGCAGTTCTTC,TRBJ2-1,.,12,TRBV19,.
CASIGARGNQPQHF,TGTGCCAGTATTGGGGCTCGGGGCAATCAGCCCCAGCATTTT,TRBJ1-5,.,14,TRBV19,.
CASSAGGHFFF,TGTGCCAGCAGCGCAGGGGGCCACTTTTTCTTC,TRBJ2-1,TRBD1,11,TRBV9,once
CASSLDLADTQYF,TGTGCCAGCAGCTTGGACTTAGCCGATACGCAGTATTTT,TRBJ2-3,.,13,TRBV7-2,.
CAINTGGGNTEAFF,TGTGCCATCAATACAGGGGGGGGGAACACTGAAGCTTTCTTT,TRBJ1-1,TRBD1,14,TRBV10-3,.
CASSSQGDVQPQHF,TGTGCCAGCAGCTCTCAGGGAGACGTCCAGCCCCAGCATTTT,TRBJ1-5,.,14,TRBV7-2,.
CASSPDRGDYNEQFF,TGTGCCAGCAGCCCGGACAGGGGGGACTACAATGAGCAGTTCTTC,TRBJ2-1,TRBD1,15,TRBV7-7,.
CASSQDLRDTQYF,TGTGCCAGCAGCCAAGACCTCAGGGATACGCAGTATTTT,TRBJ2-3,.,13,TRBV14,.
CSVAVTDYNEQFF,TGCAGCGTTGCCGTTACGGACTACAATGAGCAGTTCTTC,TRBJ2-1,.,13,TRBV29-1,.
CASSLVGNLAKNIQYF,TGTGCCAGCAGCTTAGTGGGCAACCTAGCCAAAAACATTCAGTACTTC,TRBJ2-4,.,16,TRBV7-2,.
CASRQRHYGYTF,TGTGCCAGTCGACAGCGCCACTATGGCTACACCTTC,TRBJ1-2,.,12,TRBV19,few
CASSLGGIPLHF,TGTGCCAGCAGTTTAGGCGGGATCCCCCTCCACTTT,TRBJ1-6,.,12,TRBV12-3/TRBV12-4,.
CAGGTGLSEAFF,TGTGCCGGAGGGACAGGGCTCTCTGAAGCTTTCTTT,TRBJ1-1,TRBD1,12,TRBV2,.
CASSASRDRHNYGYTF,TGTGCCAGCAGCGCATCCCGGGACCGCCACAACTATGGCTACACCTTC,TRBJ1-2,.,16,TRBV13,.
CASSVTDVSSPLHF,TGTGCCAGCAGCGTAACCGATGTCAGCTCACCCCTCCACTTT,TRBJ1-6,.,14,TRBV9,.
CASSQDGGSGTEAFF,TGCGCCAGCAGCCAAGATGGGGGCAGTGGGACTGAAGCTTTCTTT,TRBJ1-1,.,15,TRBV4-3,.
CASSPLVAKNIQYF,TGTGCCAGCAGCCCCCTAGTAGCCAAAAACATTCAGTACTTC,TRBJ2-4,.,14,TRBV7-6,.
CASSPDREQFF,TGTGCCAGCAGCCCGGACCGGGAGCAGTTCTTC,TRBJ2-1,.,11,TRBV5-5,.
CASSGGSGEAFF,TGCGCCAGCTCAGGGGGCAGTGGTGAAGCTTTCTTT,TRBJ1-1,TRBD1,12,TRBV10-2,.
CASRWTGGGNTEAFF,TGTGCCAGCCGATGGACAGGGGGCGGGAACACTGAAGCTTTCTTT,TRBJ1-1,.,15,TRBV21-1,.
CASSYPPDREAFF,TGTGCCAGCAGTTACCCGCCGGACAGGGAAGCTTTCTTT,TRBJ1-1,TRBD1,13,TRBV6-2/TRBV6-3,.
CASSTGLTTDTQYF,TGTGCCAGCAGCACCGGACTAACCACAGATACGCAGTATTTT,TRBJ2-3,.,14,TRBV9,.